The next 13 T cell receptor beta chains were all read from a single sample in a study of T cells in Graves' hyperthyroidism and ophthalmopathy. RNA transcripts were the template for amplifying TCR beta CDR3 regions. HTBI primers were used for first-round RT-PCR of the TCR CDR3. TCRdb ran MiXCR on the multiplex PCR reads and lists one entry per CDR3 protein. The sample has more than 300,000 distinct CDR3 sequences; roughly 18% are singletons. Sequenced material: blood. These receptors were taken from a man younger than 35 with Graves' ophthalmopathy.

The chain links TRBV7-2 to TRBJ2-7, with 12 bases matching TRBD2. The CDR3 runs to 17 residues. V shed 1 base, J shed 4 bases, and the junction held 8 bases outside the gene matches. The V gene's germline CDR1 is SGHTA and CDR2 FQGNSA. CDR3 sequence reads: CASSLVLAGGPGYEQYF. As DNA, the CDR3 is TGTGCCAGCAGCTTAGTCCTAGCGGGGGGGCCTGGGTACGAGCAGTACTTC. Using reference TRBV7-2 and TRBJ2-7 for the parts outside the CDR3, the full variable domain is GAGVSQSPSNKVTEKGKDVELRCDPISGHTALYWYRQSLGQGLEFLIYFQGNSAPDKSGLPSDRFSAERTGGSVSTLTIQRTQQEDSAVYLCASSLVLAGGPGYEQYFGPGTRLTVT.

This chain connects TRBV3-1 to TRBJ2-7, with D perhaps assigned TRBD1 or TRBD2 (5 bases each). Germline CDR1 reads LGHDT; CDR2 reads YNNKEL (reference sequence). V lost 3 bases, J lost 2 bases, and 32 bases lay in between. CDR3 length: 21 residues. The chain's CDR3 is CASSHHAGREGVGLSPYEQYF. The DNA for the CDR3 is TGTGCCAGCAGCCATCATGCAGGGAGAGAAGGGGTCGGTTTGTCCCCCTACGAGCAGTACTTC.

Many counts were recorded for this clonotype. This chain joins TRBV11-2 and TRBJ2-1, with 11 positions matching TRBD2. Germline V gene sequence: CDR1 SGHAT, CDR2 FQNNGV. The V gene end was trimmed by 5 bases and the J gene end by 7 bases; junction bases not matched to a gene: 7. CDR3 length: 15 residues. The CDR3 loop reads CASSGRVAGGNEQFF. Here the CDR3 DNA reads TGTGCCAGCAGCGGCCGTGTAGCGGGGGGGAATGAGCAGTTCTTC.

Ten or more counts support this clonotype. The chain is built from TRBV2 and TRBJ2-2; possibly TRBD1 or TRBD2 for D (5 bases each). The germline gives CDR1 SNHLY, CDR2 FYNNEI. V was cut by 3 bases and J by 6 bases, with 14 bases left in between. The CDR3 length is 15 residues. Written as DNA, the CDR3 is TGTGCCAGCAGTGAGGTCGCAGGGAGATCCGGGGAGCTGTTTTTT. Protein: CASSEVAGRSGELFF.

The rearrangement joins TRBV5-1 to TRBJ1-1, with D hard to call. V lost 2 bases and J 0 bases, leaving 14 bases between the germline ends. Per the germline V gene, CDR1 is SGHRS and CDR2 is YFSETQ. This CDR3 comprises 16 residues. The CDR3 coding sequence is TGCGCCAGCAGCTTAGCGGGAGAGCACATGAACACTGAAGCTTTCTTT. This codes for CASSLAGEHMNTEAFF. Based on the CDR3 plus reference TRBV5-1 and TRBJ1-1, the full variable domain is KAGVTQTPRYLIKTRGQQVTLSCSPISGHRSVSWYQQTPGQGLQFLFEYFSETQRNKGNFPGRFSGRQFSNSRSEMNVSTLELGDSALYLCASSLAGEHMNTEAFFGQGTRLTVV.

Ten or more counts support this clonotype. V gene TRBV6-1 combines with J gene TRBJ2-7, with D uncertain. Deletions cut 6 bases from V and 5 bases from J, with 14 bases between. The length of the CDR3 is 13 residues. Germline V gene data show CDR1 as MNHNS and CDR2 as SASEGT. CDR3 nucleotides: TGTGCCAGCAGCCCCCGCGGACCAAACGAGCAGTACTTC. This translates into CASSPRGPNEQYF.

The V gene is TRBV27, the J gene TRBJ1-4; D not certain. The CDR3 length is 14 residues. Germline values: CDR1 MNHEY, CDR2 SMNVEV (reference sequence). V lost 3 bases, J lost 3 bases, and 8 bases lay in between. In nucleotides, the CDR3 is TGTGCCAGCAGTTTTTTGCCATCTAATGAAAAACTGTTTTTT. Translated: CASSFLPSNEKLFF. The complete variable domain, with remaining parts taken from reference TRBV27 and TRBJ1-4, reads EAQVTQNPRYLITVTGKKLTVTCSQNMNHEYMSWYRQDPGLGLRQIYYSMNVEVTDKGDVPEGYKVSRKEKRNFPLILESPSPNQTSLYFCASSFLPSNEKLFFGSGTQLSVL.

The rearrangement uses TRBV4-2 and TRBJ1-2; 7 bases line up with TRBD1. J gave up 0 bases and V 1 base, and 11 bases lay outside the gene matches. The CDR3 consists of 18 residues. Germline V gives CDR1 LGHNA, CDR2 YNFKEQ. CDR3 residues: CASSQVGWWDRTNYGYTF. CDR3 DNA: TGTGCCAGCAGCCAAGTTGGGTGGTGGGACAGAACTAACTATGGCTACACCTTC.

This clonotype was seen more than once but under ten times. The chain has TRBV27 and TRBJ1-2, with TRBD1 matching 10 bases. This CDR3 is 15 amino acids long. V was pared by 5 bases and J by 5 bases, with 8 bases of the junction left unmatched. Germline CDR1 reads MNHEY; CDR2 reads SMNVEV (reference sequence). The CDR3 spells CASSVRDRGGYGYTF. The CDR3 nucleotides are TGTGCCAGCAGTGTCCGGGACAGGGGTGGGTATGGCTACACCTTC.

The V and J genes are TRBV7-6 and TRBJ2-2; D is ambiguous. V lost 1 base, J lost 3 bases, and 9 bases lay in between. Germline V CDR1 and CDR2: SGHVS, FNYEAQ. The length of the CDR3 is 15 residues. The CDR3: CASSLGAFDTGELFF. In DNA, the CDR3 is TGTGCCAGCAGCTTAGGAGCGTTCGACACCGGGGAGCTGTTTTTT.

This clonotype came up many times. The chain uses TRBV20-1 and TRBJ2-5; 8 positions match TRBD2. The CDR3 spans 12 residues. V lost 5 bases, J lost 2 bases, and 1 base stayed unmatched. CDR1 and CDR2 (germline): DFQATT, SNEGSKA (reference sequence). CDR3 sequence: CSARLAQETQYF. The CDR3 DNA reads TGCAGTGCTCGACTAGCGCAAGAGACCCAGTACTTC.

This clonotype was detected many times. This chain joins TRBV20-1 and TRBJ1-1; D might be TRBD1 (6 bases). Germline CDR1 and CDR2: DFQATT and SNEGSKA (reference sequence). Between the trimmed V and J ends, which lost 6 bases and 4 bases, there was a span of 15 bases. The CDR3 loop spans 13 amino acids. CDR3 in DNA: TGCAGTGCAGAAACAGGGAGGGGCACTGAAGCTTTCTTT. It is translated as CSAETGRGTEAFF.

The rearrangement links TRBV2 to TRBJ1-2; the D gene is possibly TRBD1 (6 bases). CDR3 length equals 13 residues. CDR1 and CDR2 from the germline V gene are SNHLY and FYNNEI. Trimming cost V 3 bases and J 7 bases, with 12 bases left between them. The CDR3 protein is CASSEGRGRGYTF. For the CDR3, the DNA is TGTGCCAGCAGTGAGGGCAGGGGACGTGGCTACACCTTC.